The present T cell receptor (beta chain) was sequenced within a study of shared clonotypes between healthy human individuals. About the research overall: CD8 memory received one plate per donor, CD8 naive two, CD4 memory three and CD4 naive three.

The data were produced by immunoSEQ multiplex PCR, yet TCRdb's version contains in-frame clones alone and is incomplete. In the table there are around 2,000,000 clones, over 85% of which are singletons. This CDR3 region has 14 residues. The V and J ends lost 1 base and 6 bases respectively, with 12 bases between them. Germline V gene sequence: CDR1 SQVTM, CDR2 ANQGSEA. Naive CD8 cells, CD45RO-negative and positively selected for CCR7, excluded terminally differentiated effector memory CD45RA+ cells. Study-level points and caveats: Generation probabilities of non-shared clonotypes were lower (relative to those shared by all four donors).

As concerns this clone: The antigen is unknown.

The origin of this receptor is a young man in good health. The chain employs TRBV29-1 and TRBJ2-2; D is perhaps TRBD1 (6 bases). Sequenced input: naive CD8+ T cells sorted from blood. The CDR3 DNA reads TGCAGCGTTGAAGGACAGGACGGGGCCGGGGAGCTGTTTTTT. Translation: CSVEGQDGAGELFF.